Shown below are 22 T cell receptor beta chains from a single sample sequenced in a study of blood T cell repertoires in COVID-19. Only in-frame clones appear in the TCRdb table, and some are missing; sequencing was by immunoSEQ multiplex PCR. Found here are 100,000 to 150,000 clones, around 90% of them singletons; the top ten hold about 7.7%. Sequences were obtained from peripheral blood. These receptors all come from a human donor in a cohort sampled during active COVID-19.

The chain is built from TRBV7-9 and TRBJ1-1; D might be TRBD1 (6 bases). CDR3 size: 15 residues. With 4 bases removed from V and 4 bases from J, the gap between germline ends came to 16 bases. CDR1 SEHNR and CDR2 FQNEAQ come from the germline V gene (reference sequence). The CDR3 region is CASSYKQGRGTEAFF. CDR3 coding DNA: TGTGCCAGCAGCTACAAACAGGGCCGGGGCACTGAAGCTTTCTTT.

The chain recombines TRBV7-9 with TRBJ2-7, with 7 nucleotides matching TRBD2. CDR3 length equals 16 residues. The V and J ends lost 5 bases and 4 bases, in that order; junction bases with no gene match: 14. Germline V gene sequence: CDR1 SEHNR, CDR2 FQNEAQ (reference sequence). The CDR3 protein is CASSLHGGNPQYEQYF. For the CDR3, the DNA is TGTGCCAGCAGCCTCCACGGGGGGAATCCTCAATACGAGCAGTACTTC.

The genes are TRBV15 and TRBJ2-1; no clear D. The germline CDR1 and CDR2 sequences are LNHNV and YYDKDF (reference sequence). This CDR3 is 13 amino acids long. Trimming left V 0 bases short and J 12 bases short, with 12 bases between. The CDR3 sequence: CATSRDPPERQFF. CDR3 DNA: TGTGCCACCAGCAGAGATCCCCCAGAGCGGCAGTTCTTC.

The chain uses TRBV19 and TRBJ2-1; 7 positions agree with TRBD2. V lost 6 bases to trimming and J lost 8 bases; unmatched junction nucleotides: 7. Germline V lookup: CDR1 LNHDA, CDR2 SQIVND (reference sequence). The CDR3 extends over 13 amino acids. As DNA, the CDR3 is TGTGCCAGTAGGTTACTAGCGTCCGATGAGCAGTTCTTC. This codes for CASRLLASDEQFF.

This chain uses TRBV4-1 with TRBJ1-4, with D tentatively TRBD1 (5 bases). The germline gives CDR1 MGHRA, CDR2 YSYEKL. The V and J ends lost 1 base and 8 bases respectively, with 17 bases between them. The CDR3 runs to 16 residues. The CDR3 nucleotides are TGCGCCAGCAGCCAAGCGGCGGGACCGCGCGGGGAAAAACTGTTTTTT. Protein product: CASSQAAGPRGEKLFF.

The chain joins TRBV5-1 to TRBJ2-7; 10 bases align to TRBD2. Germline CDR1 reads SGHRS; CDR2 reads YFSETQ. This CDR3 contains 15 residues. Germline trimming cut 1 base from V and 0 bases from J; bases unmatched to any gene: 1. The CDR3 is CASSLRTSGSYEQYF. As DNA, the CDR3 is TGCGCCAGCAGCTTGAGGACTAGCGGCTCCTACGAGCAGTACTTC.

The rearrangement joins TRBV27 to TRBJ2-5; weak D call: TRBD1 (6 bases). The CDR3 loop spans 14 amino acids. Germline V gene lookup returns CDR1 MNHEY and CDR2 SMNVEV (reference sequence). The V and J ends lost 4 bases and 4 bases respectively, with 13 bases between them. The CDR3 DNA is TGTGCCAGCAGTTCTTGGGGGCCGGGAGAGACCCAGTACTTC. Its protein product is CASSSWGPGETQYF.

J is TRBJ1-4 and V is TRBV9; 9 bases align to TRBD1. CDR3 length: 14 residues. V gave up 4 bases and J gave up 7 bases; unmatched junction bases: 5. The V gene's germline CDR1 is SGDLS and CDR2 YYNGEE. This CDR3 reads CASSPGQGTEKLFF. CDR3 bases: TGTGCCAGCAGCCCTGGACAGGGGACTGAAAAACTGTTTTTT.

This clone was seen just once. The V gene is TRBV11-3, the J gene TRBJ2-5, with TRBD1 matching 8 bases. Germline V CDR1 and CDR2: SGHNT, YENEEA. The CDR3 runs 14 residues. V trimming: 5 bases; J trimming: 4 bases; junction bases outside the gene matches: 6. Here the CDR3 reads CASSRQGNRETQYF. In nucleotides, the CDR3 is TGTGCCAGCAGCCGACAGGGGAATCGAGAGACCCAGTACTTC.

The chain is built from TRBV7-8 and TRBJ2-2, with TRBD2 matching 10 bases. CDR1 is SGHVS, CDR2 FQNEAQ, per germline. V lost 3 bases to trimming and J lost 4 bases; unmatched junction nucleotides: 5. This CDR3 contains 16 residues. The chain's CDR3 is CASSLASGRLTGELFF. In DNA, the CDR3 is TGTGCCAGCAGCTTGGCTAGCGGGAGACTCACCGGGGAGCTGTTTTTT.

The chain couples TRBV28 to TRBJ1-2, with 7 bases identical to TRBD1. CDR1 is MDHEN and CDR2 is SYDVKM in the germline V gene. The CDR3 extends over 14 amino acids. Losses at the gene ends were 7 bases for V and 4 bases for J; bases not matched to a gene: 9. The CDR3: CASTARGRPYGYTF. The CDR3 nucleotides read TGTGCCAGCACCGCTAGGGGGCGGCCCTATGGCTACACCTTC.

This clone was seen a single time. The gene calls are TRBV11-2 and TRBJ1-1, with 10 bases aligning to TRBD1. The J segment lost 10 bases and the V segment lost 6 bases, leaving 8 bases of the junction unmatched. The CDR3 runs 13 residues. The V gene's germline CDR1 is SGHAT and CDR2 FQNNGV. CDR3 region: CASRGQGVNVAFF. CDR3 nucleotides: TGTGCCAGCAGAGGACAGGGGGTGAACGTAGCTTTCTTT.

The chain has TRBV14 and TRBJ2-3; TRBD2 matches 9 bases. The ends lost 4 bases at V and 5 bases at J; junction bases unmatched: 16. CDR1 SGHDN and CDR2 FVKESK come from the germline V gene. The CDR3 sequence is 18 residues long. The CDR3 DNA is TGTGCCAGCAGCCGCCACCAAGAGGCGGGAGGGCCTTTAGATACGCAGTATTTT. Translated: CASSRHQEAGGPLDTQYF.

This rearrangement joins TRBV7-8 to TRBJ2-2, with a weak D call TRBD2 (5 bases). CDR1 SGHVS and CDR2 FQNEAQ come from the germline V gene. The CDR3 is 15 amino acids. V lost 0 bases and J 5 bases, leaving 10 bases between the germline ends. CDR3 loop: CASSLAQRETGELFF. The CDR3 region has the DNA TGTGCCAGCAGCTTAGCGCAAAGGGAGACCGGGGAGCTGTTTTTT.

The chain joins TRBV11-2 to TRBJ2-7; possible D gene TRBD2, 6 bases. There are 12 residues in the CDR3. Germline V gene sequence: CDR1 SGHAT, CDR2 FQNNGV. The V end lost 7 bases, the J end lost 0 bases, and 7 bases lay between the germline ends. CDR3 in DNA: TGTGCCAGCACGGGGGTCTCCTACGAGCAGTACTTC. Protein: CASTGVSYEQYF.

The genes are TRBV6-6 and TRBJ1-1; the match to TRBD1 covers 9 bases. This CDR3 is built from 13 residues. With V trimmed by 5 bases and J by 11 bases, 9 bases remained unmatched. Germline values: CDR1 MNHNY, CDR2 SVGAGI (reference sequence). The CDR3: CASSTGTGRGAFF. The CDR3, as DNA: TGTGCCAGCAGTACCGGGACAGGGCGGGGTGCTTTCTTT.

The rearrangement links TRBV5-4 to TRBJ2-5; 9 nucleotides align to TRBD1. The CDR3 sequence is 15 residues long. Per the germline V gene, CDR1 is SGHNT and CDR2 is YYREEE (reference sequence). V was pared by 4 bases and J by 4 bases, with 8 bases of the junction left unmatched. The CDR3 protein is CASSTPGQGAETQYF. Here the CDR3 DNA reads TGTGCCAGCAGCACTCCGGGACAGGGTGCAGAGACCCAGTACTTC.

The chain employs TRBV19 and TRBJ1-1; TRBD1 matches 10 bases. J was trimmed by 2 bases and V by 3 bases; bases with no gene match: 3. This CDR3 has 15 residues. In germline, CDR1 is LNHDA, CDR2 SQIVND (reference sequence). CDR3: CASSMRTGGNTEAFF. DNA for the CDR3: TGTGCCAGTAGTATGCGGACAGGGGGAAACACTGAAGCTTTCTTT.

This chain joins TRBV4-1 and TRBJ2-5, with a possible D match to TRBD1 (5 bases). V was trimmed by 1 base and J by 9 bases, leaving 12 bases between them. Germline V CDR1 and CDR2: MGHRA, YSYEKL. This CDR3 region has 13 residues. CDR3 sequence reads: CASSQGQPKAQYF. The CDR3 coding sequence is TGCGCCAGCAGCCAAGGACAGCCCAAGGCCCAGTACTTC.

The chain uses TRBV12-3 or TRBV12-4 and TRBJ1-2, with a weak D call TRBD1 (6 bases). The V gene lost 4 bases and the J gene lost 5 bases, with 11 bases spanning the gap. The CDR3 extends over 13 amino acids. Written as DNA, the CDR3 is TGTGCCAGCAGTTCCCGGACAGAGTATGGCTACACCTTC. Protein sequence: CASSSRTEYGYTF.

The V call is TRBV6-6, the J call TRBJ1-1; TRBD1 aligns across 7 bases. CDR1 and CDR2 (germline): MNHNY, SVGAGI (reference sequence). Losses at the gene ends were 2 bases for V and 10 bases for J; bases not matched to a gene: 10. The CDR3 totals 14 residues. The CDR3 region is CASSYETGGTAAFF. Written as DNA, the CDR3 is TGTGCCAGCAGTTACGAGACTGGCGGGACAGCAGCTTTCTTT.

The V and J genes are TRBV27 and TRBJ2-7, with 10 bases matching TRBD1. V lost 1 base to trimming and J lost 3 bases; unmatched junction nucleotides: 3. The CDR3 runs 15 residues. Germline-derived CDR1 and CDR2 are MNHEY and SMNVEV (reference sequence). CDR3 in DNA: TGTGCCAGCAGTTTATTAGGACAGGGGGTCTACGAGCAGTACTTC. As protein: CASSLLGQGVYEQYF.